This T cell receptor beta chain emerged from a study of PD-1 blockade in classical Hodgkin lymphoma. Only in-frame clones appear in the TCRdb table, and some are missing; sequencing was by immunoSEQ multiplex PCR. Found here are approximately 24,000 clones, 81% of them singletons; the top ten hold 22%. Time point meaning: cycle 4 day 1 (C4D1), after more than five weeks of nivolumab. In every patient, relapse followed autologous stem cell transplantation, while exposure to brentuximab vedotin differed. CDR3 length: 15 amino acids. Germline CDR1 SGHDT, CDR2 YYEEEE. V lost 2 bases to trimming and J lost 0 bases, with 8 bases between them.

The rearrangement links TRBV5-6 to TRBJ2-2; D unclear. This sequence originates from a human donor with classical Hodgkin lymphoma. The material sequenced was peripheral blood mononuclear cells (PBMCs), taken before the fourth cycle of nivolumab. CDR3 amino acids: CASSLADANTGELFF. The CDR3 nucleotides read TGTGCCAGCAGCTTAGCTGACGCGAACACCGGGGAGCTGTTTTTT.